The T cell receptor beta chain described here comes from a study of CD8+ T cells in alopecia areata. Study in general: By percentage of affected scalp area, the severity of treated patients was scored. Study-wide findings and caveats: In scalp samples, resident alphabeta T cells of normal skin are also sequenced.

On this clone: The antigen is unknown.

The CDR3 runs to 17 residues. The germline V gene has CDR1 SGHAT and CDR2 FQNNGV. V gave up 1 base and J gave up 2 bases; unmatched junction bases: 10. It was cDNA, reverse transcribed from extracted RNA, that served as the sequencing template. Here immunoSEQ multiplex PCR was the method, and the copy in TCRdb shows in-frame clones only, minus some. This sample has some 200,000 clones; about 60% occur once, and the top ten carry roughly 12%. The treatment was: oral pan-JAK inhibitor, 5-10 mg twice daily. Sorting from PBMCs produced CD4+ and CD8+ T cells. The material was CD8+ T cells sorted from blood, obtained at week 24, from a patient treated with tofacitinib. The J gene is TRBJ2-5, the V gene TRBV11-2; 7 bases agree with TRBD1. This sequence was found in a human donor with alopecia areata. As DNA, the CDR3 is TGTGCCAGCAGCTTAGGCATGAGGGACAGCCTTCAAGAGACCCAGTACTTC. Translating it yields CASSLGMRDSLQETQYF.